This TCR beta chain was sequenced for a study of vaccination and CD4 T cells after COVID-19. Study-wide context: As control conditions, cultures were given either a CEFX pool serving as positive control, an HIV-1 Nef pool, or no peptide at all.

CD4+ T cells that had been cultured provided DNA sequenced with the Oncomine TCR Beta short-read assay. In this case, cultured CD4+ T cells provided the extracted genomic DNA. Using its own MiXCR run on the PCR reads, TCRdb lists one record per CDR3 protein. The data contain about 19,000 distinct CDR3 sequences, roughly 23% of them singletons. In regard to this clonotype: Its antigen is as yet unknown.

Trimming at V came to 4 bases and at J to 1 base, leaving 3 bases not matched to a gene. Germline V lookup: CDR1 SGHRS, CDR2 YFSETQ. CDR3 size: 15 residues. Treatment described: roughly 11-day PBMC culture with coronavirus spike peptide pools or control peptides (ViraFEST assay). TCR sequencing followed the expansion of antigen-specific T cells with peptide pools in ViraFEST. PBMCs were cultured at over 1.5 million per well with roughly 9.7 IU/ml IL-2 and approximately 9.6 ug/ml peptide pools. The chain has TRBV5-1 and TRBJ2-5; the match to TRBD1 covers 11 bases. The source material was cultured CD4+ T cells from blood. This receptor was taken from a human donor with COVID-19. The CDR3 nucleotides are TGCGCCAGCAGCGTAGGGACAGGGGGCCAAGAGACCCAGTACTTC. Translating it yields CASSVGTGGQETQYF.